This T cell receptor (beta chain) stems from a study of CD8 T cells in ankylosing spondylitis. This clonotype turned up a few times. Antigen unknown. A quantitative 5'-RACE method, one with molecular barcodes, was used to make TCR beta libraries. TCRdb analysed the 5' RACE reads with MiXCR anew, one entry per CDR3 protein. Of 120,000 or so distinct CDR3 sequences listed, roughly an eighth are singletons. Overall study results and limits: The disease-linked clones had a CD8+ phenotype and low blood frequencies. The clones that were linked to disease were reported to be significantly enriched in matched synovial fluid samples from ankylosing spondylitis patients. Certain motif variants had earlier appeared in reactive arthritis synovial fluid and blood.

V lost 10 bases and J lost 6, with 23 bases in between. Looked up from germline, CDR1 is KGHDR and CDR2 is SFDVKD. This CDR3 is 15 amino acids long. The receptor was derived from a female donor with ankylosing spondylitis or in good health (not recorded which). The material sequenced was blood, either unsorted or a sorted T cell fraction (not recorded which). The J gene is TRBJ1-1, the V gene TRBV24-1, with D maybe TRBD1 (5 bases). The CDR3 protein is CATETGRPFESEAFF. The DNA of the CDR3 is TGTGCCACGGAAACAGGAAGACCTTTCGAGTCTGAAGCTTTCTTT.